This record concerns one TCR beta chain sequence. This clone's antigen is unknown. Qualities for individual bases were not recorded, and no much larger clone is one base off. These data belong to a study of glioma-infiltrating T cells after dendritic cell vaccination (dated by TCRdb to the mid-2010s). The study in broad terms: The cohort comprised roughly 15 glioblastoma patients from Phase I and II dendritic cell vaccination trials, 9 newly diagnosed and 6 with recurrent disease. Between the early 2000s and the early 2010s, the patients were given dendritic cell vaccination pulsed with autologous tumor lysate. To make the vaccine, monocyte-derived dendritic cells were cultured for about seven days with IL-4 and GM-CSF and then pulsed overnight with autologous tumor lysate. Each patient got three intradermal injections of the dendritic cell vaccine, spaced at biweekly intervals, in the arm below the axilla. In glioblastoma patients vaccinated with dendritic cells, deep sequencing of TCR beta CDR3 regions served to measure tumor-infiltrating lymphocyte content and to compare repertoires between tumor and blood. Survival after dendritic cell vaccination was correlated with TCR sequencing metrics such as TIL content and the overlap between tumor and blood repertoires. Points the paper makes about the study in general: The cohort was small and heterogeneous, only a few patients had full blood and tumor sets, and even fewer had initial-recurrent tumor pairs. The three-group TCR overlap response model was described as speculative and requiring prospective validation. TCR clonality showed no direct relationship with survival, which suggests that a diverse polyclonal response may be important. After dendritic cell vaccination, a higher estimated pretreatment TIL content predicted longer time to progression and overall survival.

Patients were selected for having adequate residual fresh-frozen tumor tissue and more than two years of available survival data. Molecular status otherwise varied across the glioblastoma patients, but none of them carried an isocitrate dehydrogenase mutation. PBMC were collected before vaccination, two weeks after the third vaccination, and at tumor progression if tumor progression occurred. The Qiagen DNeasy Blood extraction Kit was used to extract genomic DNA. Using the immunoSEQ assay, TCRB CDR3 regions were amplified from 2 micrograms of genomic DNA, or from all available DNA when less than that was on hand. For multiplex PCR, 60 forward primers for TCR V beta segments and 13 reverse primers for J beta segments were used. Synthetic control templates were spiked into each sample at limiting dilution to estimate reads per starting template. Sequencing produced 87 bp reads on the Illumina HiSeq System. Under the source paper's analysis protocol: PCR and sequencing errors were removed by merging closely related sequences with a nearest neighbor algorithm. TCR overlap was measured as the percentage of unique tumor TCR beta sequences also present in the same patient's peripheral blood. This is the immuneACCESS table as TCRdb keeps it, with only in-frame sequences that have V and J called. A part of the clones is gone; compared with another copy, unresolved V genes explain less than half, and the rest is unexplained. That table supplies the V and J calls and clone size; D and trimming were determined from the DNA. This sample is represented by tens of thousands of clones; approximately 80% of them were singletons. Approximately 2.1% of the sample rests with the top ten.

In the germline V gene, CDR1 corresponds to SGHTA and CDR2 to FQGNSA. From the cysteine up to the phenylalanine, the CDR3 has a length of 15 residues. Of the read, only the CDR3 DNA is kept; its 45 bases are in frame from base 1. V and J lose 5 bases and 10 bases, and a span of 21 bases separates them. This TCR was recovered from a human donor with glioblastoma. The sequence joins TRBV7-2 to TRBJ2-1; TRBD1 might be the D gene, on 7 matching bases. The sequencing used blood, collected before dendritic cell vaccination. Here the CDR3 is given as CASSRRGPGLLEQFF. The sequenced DNA: TGTGCCAGCAGCCGTAGGGGGCCGGGACTCCTGGAGCAGTTCTTC.